The T cell receptor (beta chain) under discussion was sequenced for a study of radiation and T cells in renal cell carcinoma. Generated by immunoSEQ multiplex PCR, the TCRdb table keeps only in-frame clones and is missing some. The sample carries 100,000 to 150,000 clones, around 90% recorded once. Time point: blood 2 weeks post-SBRT. Regarding treatment: 15 Gy SBRT to primary tumor, nephrectomy 4 weeks later. From germline, CDR1 is KGHSH and CDR2 LQKENI. Deletions cut 2 bases from V and 4 bases from J, with 11 bases between. CDR3 length equals 14 residues. The clonotype originates from a woman aged 70 to 79 with renal cell carcinoma. This specimen was blood, taken from a patient whose treatment included radiotherapy and nephrectomy. The rearrangement uses TRBV18 and TRBJ2-5; possible D gene TRBD1, 5 bases. DNA for the CDR3: TGTGCCAGCTCACCAAGGGAAACAGGAGAGACCCAGTACTTC. It translates to CASSPRETGETQYF. Full variable domain (missing parts from reference TRBV18 and TRBJ2-5): NAGVMQNPRHLVRRRGQEARLRCSPMKGHSHVYWYRQLPEEGLKFMVYLQKENIIDESGMPKERFSAEFPKEGPSILRIQQVVRGDSAAYFCASSPRETGETQYFGPGTRLLVL.